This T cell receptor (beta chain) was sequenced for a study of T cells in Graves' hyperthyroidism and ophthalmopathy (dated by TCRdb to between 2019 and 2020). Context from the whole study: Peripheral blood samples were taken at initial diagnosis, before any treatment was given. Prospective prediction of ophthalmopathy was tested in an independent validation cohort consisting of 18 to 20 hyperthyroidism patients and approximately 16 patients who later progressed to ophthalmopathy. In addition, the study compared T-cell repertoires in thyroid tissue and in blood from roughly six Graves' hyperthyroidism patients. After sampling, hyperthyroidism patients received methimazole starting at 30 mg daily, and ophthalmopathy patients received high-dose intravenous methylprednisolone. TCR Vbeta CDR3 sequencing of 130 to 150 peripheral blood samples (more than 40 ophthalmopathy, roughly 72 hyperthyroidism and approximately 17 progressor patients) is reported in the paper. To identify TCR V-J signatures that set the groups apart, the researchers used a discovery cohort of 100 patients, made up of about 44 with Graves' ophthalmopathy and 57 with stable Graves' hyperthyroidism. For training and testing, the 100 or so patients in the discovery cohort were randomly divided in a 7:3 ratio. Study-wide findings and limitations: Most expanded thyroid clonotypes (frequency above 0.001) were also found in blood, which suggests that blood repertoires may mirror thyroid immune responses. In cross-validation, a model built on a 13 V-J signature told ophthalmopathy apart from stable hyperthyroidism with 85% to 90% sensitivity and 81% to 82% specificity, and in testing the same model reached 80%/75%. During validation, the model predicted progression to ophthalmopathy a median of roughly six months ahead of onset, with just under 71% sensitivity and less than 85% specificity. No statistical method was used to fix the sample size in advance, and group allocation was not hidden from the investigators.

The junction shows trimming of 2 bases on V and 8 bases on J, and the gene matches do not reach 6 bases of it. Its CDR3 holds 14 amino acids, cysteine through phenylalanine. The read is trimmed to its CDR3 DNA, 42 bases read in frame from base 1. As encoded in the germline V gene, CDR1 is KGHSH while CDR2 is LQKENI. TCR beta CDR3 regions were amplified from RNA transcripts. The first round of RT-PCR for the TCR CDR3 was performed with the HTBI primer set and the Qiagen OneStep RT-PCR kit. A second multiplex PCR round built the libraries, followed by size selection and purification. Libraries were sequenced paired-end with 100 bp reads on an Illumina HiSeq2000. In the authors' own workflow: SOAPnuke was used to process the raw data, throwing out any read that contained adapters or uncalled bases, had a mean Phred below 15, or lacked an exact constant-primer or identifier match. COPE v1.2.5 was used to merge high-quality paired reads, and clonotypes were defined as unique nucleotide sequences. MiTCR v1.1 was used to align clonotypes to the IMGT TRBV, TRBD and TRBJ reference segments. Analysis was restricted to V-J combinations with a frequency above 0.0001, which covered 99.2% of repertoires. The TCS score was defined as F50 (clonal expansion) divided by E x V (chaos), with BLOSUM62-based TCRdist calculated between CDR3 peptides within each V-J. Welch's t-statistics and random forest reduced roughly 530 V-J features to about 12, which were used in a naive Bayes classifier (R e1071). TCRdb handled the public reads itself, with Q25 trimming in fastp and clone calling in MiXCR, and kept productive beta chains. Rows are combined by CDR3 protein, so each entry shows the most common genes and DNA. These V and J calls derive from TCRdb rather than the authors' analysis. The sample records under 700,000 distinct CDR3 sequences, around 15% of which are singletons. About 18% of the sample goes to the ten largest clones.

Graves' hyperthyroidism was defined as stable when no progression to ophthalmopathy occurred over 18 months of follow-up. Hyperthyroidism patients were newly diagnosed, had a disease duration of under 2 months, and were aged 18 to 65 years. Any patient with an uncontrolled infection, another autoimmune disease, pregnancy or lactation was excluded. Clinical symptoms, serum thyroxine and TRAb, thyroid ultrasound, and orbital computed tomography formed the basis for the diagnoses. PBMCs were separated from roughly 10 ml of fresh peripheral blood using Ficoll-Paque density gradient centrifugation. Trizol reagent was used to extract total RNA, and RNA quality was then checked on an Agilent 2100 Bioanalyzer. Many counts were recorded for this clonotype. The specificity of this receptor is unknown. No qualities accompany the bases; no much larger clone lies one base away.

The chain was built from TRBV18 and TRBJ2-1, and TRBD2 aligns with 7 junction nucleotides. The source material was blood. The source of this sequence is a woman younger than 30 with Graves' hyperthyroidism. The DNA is TGTGCCAGCTCACCAGCGGGAGTGGTCGATGAGCAGTTCTTC. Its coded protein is CASSPAGVVDEQFF.